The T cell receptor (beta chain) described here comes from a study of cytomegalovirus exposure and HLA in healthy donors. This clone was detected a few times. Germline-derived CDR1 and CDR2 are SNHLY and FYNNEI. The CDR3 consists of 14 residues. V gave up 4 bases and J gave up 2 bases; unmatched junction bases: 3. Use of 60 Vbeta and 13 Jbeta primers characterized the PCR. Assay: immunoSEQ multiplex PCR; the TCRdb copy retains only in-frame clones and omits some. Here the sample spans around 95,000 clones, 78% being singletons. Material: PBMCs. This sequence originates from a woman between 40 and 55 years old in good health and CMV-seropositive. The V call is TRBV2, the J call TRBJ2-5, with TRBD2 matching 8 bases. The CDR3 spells CASSVTSGQETQYF. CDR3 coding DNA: TGTGCCAGCAGTGTAACTAGCGGTCAAGAGACCCAGTACTTC. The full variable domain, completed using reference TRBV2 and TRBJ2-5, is EPEVTQTPSHQVTQMGQEVILRCVPISNHLYFYWYRQILGQKVEFLVSFYNNEISEKSEIFDDQFSVERPDGSNFTLKIRSTKLEDSAMYFCASSVTSGQETQYFGPGTRLLVL.